The 7 T cell receptor beta chains below were found in one sample sequenced in a study of beta chain features in type 1 diabetes. Expressed TCRB transcripts were sequenced, since all the RNA that had been isolated was reverse transcribed. Repertoires were generated with immunoSEQ multiplex PCR, while TCRdb's copy carries only in-frame clones and drops some. The sample includes roughly 310,000 clones, roughly 9.6% of them seen just once. The specimen was naive CD4+ T cells from blood. These receptors originate from a woman under 40 in good health.

Concerning this clone: This sample also contains other DNA sequences that code for the same CDR3. V usage is TRBV18 and J usage is TRBJ1-1; the match to TRBD1 covers 8 bases. The germline V gene encodes CDR1 KGHSH and CDR2 LQKENI. After removal of 3 bases from V and 1 base from J, the junction contained 1 base not matched to a gene. The CDR3 sequence is 14 residues long. CDR3 in DNA: TGTGCCAGCTCACCCGGGACAGGGAACACTGAAGCTTTCTTT. This encodes CASSPGTGNTEAFF.

This chain uses TRBV4-3 with TRBJ2-3; no clear D. In germline, CDR1 is LGHNA, CDR2 YSLEER. The V gene lost 6 bases and the J gene lost 4 bases, with 11 bases spanning the gap. The CDR3 is made up of 13 amino acids. The DNA of the CDR3 is TGCGCCAGCAGTATCCAGCGATCAGATACGCAGTATTTT. This sequence encodes CASSIQRSDTQYF.

The V call is TRBV6-5, the J call TRBJ2-1; 7 bases are a match to TRBD2. Germline values: CDR1 MNHEY, CDR2 SVGAGI. This CDR3 spans 15 amino acids. The ends lost 6 bases at V and 3 bases at J; junction bases unmatched: 8. The CDR3 DNA follows: TGTGCCAGCAGCTCTAGCGGAGGCCTCTACAATGAGCAGTTCTTC. It is translated as CASSSSGGLYNEQFF.

This clone was seen only a few times. The chain carries TRBV7-9 and TRBJ1-1; TRBD1 agrees at 7 bases. CDR3 length: 14 amino acids. The germline gives CDR1 SEHNR, CDR2 FQNEAQ (reference sequence). V shed 2 bases and J 4 bases; nucleotides not matched to a gene: 4. The CDR3 region is CASSLTGVSTEAFF. The DNA of the CDR3 is TGTGCCAGCAGCTTAACAGGGGTGAGCACTGAAGCTTTCTTT.

This clone was counted only a few times. The chain links TRBV5-4 to TRBJ2-1; D possibly corresponds to TRBD2 (5 bases). The CDR3 runs 13 residues. Germline V gene data show CDR1 as SGHNT and CDR2 as YYREEE (reference sequence). The germline V and J ends were trimmed by 4 bases and 7 bases, with 12 bases remaining between them. This CDR3 is CASSPERRNEQFF. For the CDR3, the DNA is TGTGCCAGCAGCCCCGAGCGGAGGAATGAGCAGTTCTTC.

The chain carries TRBV7-3 and TRBJ2-1, with 14 bases matching TRBD2. Trimming cost V 4 bases and J 6 bases; bases outside gene matches: 5. This CDR3 is 16 amino acids long. Germline CDR1 is SGHTA and CDR2 is FQGTGA. Written as DNA, the CDR3 is TGTGCCAGCAGCTCAAGGACTAGCGGGAGGTCCAATGAGCAGTTCTTC. Protein product: CASSSRTSGRSNEQFF. The variable domain in full, with the rest retrieved from reference TRBV7-3 and TRBJ2-1, is GAGVSQTPSNKVTEKGKYVELRCDPISGHTALYWYRQSLGQGPEFLIYFQGTGAADDSGLPNDRFFAVRPEGSVSTLKIQRTERGDSAVYLCASSSRTSGRSNEQFFGPGTRLTVL.

The gene calls are TRBV28 and TRBJ1-1; 8 bases map to TRBD1. V shed 5 bases, J shed 1 base, and the junction held 3 bases outside the gene matches. Germline V lookup: CDR1 MDHEN, CDR2 SYDVKM. This CDR3 region has 14 residues. CDR3 sequence reads: CASSVGQENTEAFF. In DNA, the CDR3 is TGTGCCAGCAGTGTGGGACAGGAGAACACTGAAGCTTTCTTT. Complete variable domain (other parts from reference TRBV28 and TRBJ1-1): DVKVTQSSRYLVKRTGEKVFLECVQDMDHENMFWYRQDPGLGLRLIYFSYDVKMKEKGDIPEGYSVSREKKERFSLILESASTNQTSMYLCASSVGQENTEAFFGQGTRLTVV.